These 14 T cell receptor beta chains originate from one sample sequenced in a study of T cells in Graves' hyperthyroidism and ophthalmopathy. It was RNA transcripts that yielded the amplified TCR beta CDR3 regions. A set of HTBI primers served as the primers for a first-round RT-PCR of the TCR CDR3. TCRdb itself ran the multiplex PCR reads through MiXCR, one entry per CDR3 protein. The sample lists under 250,000 distinct CDR3 sequences, 15% to 20% occurring once. Sequenced input: blood. All receptors come from a man aged 50-59 years with Graves' hyperthyroidism.

This clonotype was counted at least ten times. The chain joins TRBV20-1 to TRBJ2-7; 8 nucleotides match TRBD2. Trimming at V came to 6 bases and at J to 2 bases, leaving 9 bases not matched to a gene. There are 14 residues in the CDR3. CDR1 and CDR2 from the germline V gene are DFQATT and SNEGSKA (reference sequence). CDR3 residues: CSATITSGTYEQYF. In DNA form, the CDR3 reads TGCAGTGCAACGATTACTAGCGGAACCTACGAGCAGTACTTC.

This clonotype was seen many times. This chain links TRBV6-2 or TRBV6-3 with TRBJ1-1; no firm D call. CDR3 length equals 17 residues. V was trimmed by 4 bases and J by 0 bases, leaving 18 bases between them. CDR1 and CDR2 from the germline V gene are MNHEY and SVGEGT. The CDR3 nucleotides are TGTGCCAGCAGTTCCCCCGCGTCCAGTTTCATGAACACTGAAGCTTTCTTT. Translating gives CASSSPASSFMNTEAFF.

This sequence joins TRBV4-2 and TRBJ1-2, with a possible D match to TRBD1 (5 bases). The CDR3 totals 17 residues. Germline V lookup: CDR1 LGHNA, CDR2 YNFKEQ. V was trimmed by 4 bases and J by 0 bases, leaving 18 bases between them. This CDR3 is CASSPSEAGPANYGYTF. In DNA, the CDR3 is TGTGCCAGCAGCCCTAGCGAGGCGGGGCCAGCTAACTATGGCTACACCTTC.

About this clonotype: This may be a read error: a much more frequent sequence differs by one nucleotide. The chain links TRBV11-2 to TRBJ2-3, with D uncertain. From germline, CDR1 is SGHAT and CDR2 FQNNGV. The ends were cut back, 0 bases at V and 4 bases at J, with 5 bases in the middle. The CDR3 is made up of 13 amino acids. The CDR3 here is CASSLDRADTQYF. DNA of the CDR3: TGTGCCAGCAGCTTAGATCGGGCAGATACGCAGTATTTT.

This clonotype showed up just a few times. The V call is TRBV3-1, the J call TRBJ2-5; 14 bases fit TRBD2. V shed 4 bases and J 11 bases; nucleotides not matched to a gene: 12. CDR1 is LGHDT and CDR2 is YNNKEL in the germline V gene (reference sequence). This CDR3 has 16 residues. CDR3 sequence (DNA): TGTGCCAGCAGCCTCTTACCCGGGACTAGCGGGAGAGATCAGTACTTC. This codes for CASSLLPGTSGRDQYF.

To note about this clonotype: Its ends do not fully match the called genes, so a read error is possible. This chain connects TRBV27 to TRBJ2-3; D call uncertain. This CDR3 spans 14 amino acids. CDR1 and CDR2 from the germline V gene are MNHEY and SMNVEV (reference sequence). CDR3 sequence reads: CVSSYFEVPDTQYF. The CDR3 DNA is TGTGTCAGCAGTTATTTTGAGGTCCCAGATACGCAGTATTTT.

In its sample, this clonotype was seen a few times. This chain links TRBV7-6 with TRBJ2-7; D gene uncertain. Deletions cut 0 bases from V and 5 bases from J, with 5 bases between. CDR3 size: 12 residues. Germline V gene sequence: CDR1 SGHVS, CDR2 FNYEAQ. CDR3 region: CASSLAGDEQYF. In DNA, the CDR3 is TGTGCCAGCAGCTTAGCTGGGGACGAGCAGTACTTC.

With respect to this clonotype: Possible read error: a much larger clone is one base away. V is TRBV3-1 and J is TRBJ1-5; perhaps TRBD1 as D (5 bases). V was trimmed by 1 base and J by 5 bases, leaving 24 bases between them. CDR3 size: 19 residues. From germline, CDR1 is LGHDT and CDR2 YNNKEL (reference sequence). The chain's CDR3 is CASSQANRTYYPGDQPQHF. CDR3 in DNA: TGTGCCAGCAGCCAAGCGAACCGGACATACTACCCTGGGGATCAGCCCCAGCATTTT.

The J gene is TRBJ2-3, the V gene TRBV19, with a weak D call TRBD2 (6 bases). V was shortened by 6 bases and J by 5 bases, with 15 bases between the two germline ends. The CDR3 spans 14 residues. From germline, CDR1 is LNHDA and CDR2 SQIVND (reference sequence). The CDR3 region is CASSDRAGRDTQYF. CDR3 nucleotides: TGTGCCAGTAGCGACCGAGCGGGTCGAGATACGCAGTATTTT.

The chain employs TRBV24-1 and TRBJ2-7; D is ambiguous. There are 15 residues in the CDR3. Germline assignment: CDR1 KGHDR and CDR2 SFDVKD. The ends were cut back, 0 bases at V and 3 bases at J, with 11 bases in the middle. CDR3 region: CATSDLQRSNYEQYF. DNA for the CDR3: TGTGCCACCAGTGATTTGCAGAGAAGCAACTACGAGCAGTACTTC.

The rearrangement joins TRBV7-2 to TRBJ1-2; 7 bases agree with TRBD1. Trimming cost V 10 bases and J 3 bases; bases outside gene matches: 5. CDR1 and CDR2 (germline): SGHTA, FQGNSA. The CDR3 consists of 12 residues. The CDR3 DNA sequence: TGTGCCAACCTGGACAGGTACTATGGCTACACCTTC. This encodes CANLDRYYGYTF.

This clonotype showed up many times. The rearrangement uses TRBV2 and TRBJ1-1, with D uncertain. V lost 4 bases, J lost 8 bases, and 5 bases lay in between. The CDR3 consists of 10 residues. Per the germline V gene, CDR1 is SNHLY and CDR2 is FYNNEI. The CDR3 nucleotides read TGTGCCAGCAGTGGTCTAGAAGCTTTCTTT. Protein: CASSGLEAFF.

This clonotype occurred many times. This chain joins TRBV11-3 and TRBJ2-7, with D maybe TRBD1 (6 bases). The CDR3 contains 14 residues. V was trimmed by 4 bases and J by 3 bases, leaving 13 bases between them. Germline assignment: CDR1 SGHNT and CDR2 YENEEA. The CDR3 sequence: CASSWTVSDYEQYF. The DNA for the CDR3 is TGTGCCAGCAGCTGGACAGTCTCGGACTACGAGCAGTACTTC.

CDR3 coding DNA: TGTGCCAGCAGCCGGGACCAGGAGTATAGCCAAGAGACCCAGTACTTC. The encoded protein is CASSRDQEYSQETQYF. The chain uses TRBV12-3 or TRBV12-4 and TRBJ2-5; TRBD1 or TRBD2 may be the D gene (5 bases each). The CDR3 has 16 amino acids. The V end lost 6 bases, the J end lost 1 base, and 18 bases lay between the germline ends.